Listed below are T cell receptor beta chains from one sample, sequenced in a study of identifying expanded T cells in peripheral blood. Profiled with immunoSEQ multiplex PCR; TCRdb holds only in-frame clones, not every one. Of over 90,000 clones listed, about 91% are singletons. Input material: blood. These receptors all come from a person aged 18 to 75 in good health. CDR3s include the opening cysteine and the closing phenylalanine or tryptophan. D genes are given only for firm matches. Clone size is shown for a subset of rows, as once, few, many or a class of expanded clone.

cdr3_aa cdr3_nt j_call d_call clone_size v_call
CSVFQGGGELFF TGCAGCGTTTTCCAGGGGGGCGGGGAGCTGTTTTTT TRBJ2-2 . . TRBV29-1
CASSERVLREQYF TGTGCCAGCAGTGAGAGGGTATTGAGGGAGCAGTACTTC TRBJ2-7 . once TRBV6-1
CASSAFEREESDTQYF TGTGCCAGCAGTGCGTTCGAGCGGGAGGAATCAGATACGCAGTATTTT TRBJ2-3 TRBD2 . TRBV28
CASSRAGTNVYSNQPQHF TGTGCCAGCAGCCGAGCCGGGACGAACGTCTATAGCAATCAGCCCCAGCATTTT TRBJ1-5 . once TRBV7-2
CASRGVGNTEAFF TGTGCCAGCAGGGGGGTGGGGAACACTGAAGCTTTCTTT TRBJ1-1 . . TRBV7-2
CASSQAGWQGNEQFF TGCGCCAGCAGCCAAGCAGGGTGGCAGGGCAATGAGCAGTTCTTC TRBJ2-1 . . TRBV4-3
CASSQARTSSTDTQYF TGCGCCAGCAGCCAAGCGAGGACTAGTAGCACAGATACGCAGTATTTT TRBJ2-3 TRBD2 . TRBV4-1
CASSAGSSGANVLTF TGTGCCAGCAGCGCGGGAAGCTCTGGGGCCAACGTCCTGACTTTC TRBJ2-6 . few TRBV9
CASSREGYEQYF TGTGCCAGCAGCAGAGAGGGCTACGAGCAGTACTTC TRBJ2-7 . few TRBV7-2
CASSLVRGQGDTQYF TGTGCCAGCAGCTTAGTCAGGGGGCAGGGAGATACGCAGTATTTT TRBJ2-3 TRBD1 . TRBV7-2
CASTTGSNPYEQYF TGTGCCAGCACAACGGGGAGCAATCCCTACGAGCAGTACTTC TRBJ2-7 . few TRBV6-5
CASSRTVLPPYEQYF TGTGCCAGCTCACGGACAGTTTTACCCCCCTACGAGCAGTACTTC TRBJ2-7 . . TRBV18
CASSFTAYTDTQYF TGTGCCAGCAGTTTTACGGCCTACACAGATACGCAGTATTTT TRBJ2-3 . . TRBV27
CASSVVARSSYNEQFF TGTGCCAGCAGCGTGGTAGCGCGGAGCTCCTACAATGAGCAGTTCTTC TRBJ2-1 . . TRBV9
CASSSLAGPDTQYF TGTGCCAGCAGCTCCCTAGCGGGACCTGATACGCAGTATTTT TRBJ2-3 TRBD2 few TRBV7-3
CSVDGGTESYEQYF TGCAGCGTTGATGGAGGGACAGAGTCCTACGAGCAGTACTTC TRBJ2-7 . . TRBV29-1
CASRLDFIGNTEAFF TGTGCCAGTAGATTGGACTTCATAGGGAACACTGAAGCTTTCTTT TRBJ1-1 . . TRBV19
CASRGQGTDTQYF TGTGCCAGCAGAGGACAGGGCACAGATACGCAGTATTTT TRBJ2-3 TRBD1 once TRBV6-5
CASSEDGVAEAFF TGTGCCAGCAGTGAAGATGGGGTGGCTGAAGCTTTCTTT TRBJ1-1 . . TRBV2
CASSLRGAGGSYEQYF TGTGCCAGCAGCTTGCGAGGGGCAGGAGGCTCCTACGAGCAGTACTTC TRBJ2-7 . . TRBV7-8
CSVGTGELFF TGCAGCGTTGGCACCGGGGAGCTGTTTTTT TRBJ2-2 . . TRBV29-1
CASSGGRYEQYF TGTGCCAGCAGTGGGGGACGGTACGAGCAGTACTTC TRBJ2-7 . once TRBV6-6
CASSPFLGLESDEQFF TGTGCCAGCAGCCCTTTCCTGGGACTAGAGTCTGATGAGCAGTTCTTC TRBJ2-1 . once TRBV21-1
CASSQDRAGGNVVGELFF TGTGCCAGCAGCCAAGATAGGGCAGGGGGGAATGTTGTCGGGGAGCTGTTTTTT TRBJ2-2 . . TRBV4-2
CASSGGQGDYGYTF TGTGCCAGCAGTGGGGGACAGGGAGACTATGGCTACACCTTC TRBJ1-2 TRBD1 . TRBV6-1
CSANRDPEAFF TGCAGTGCTAACAGGGACCCTGAAGCTTTCTTT TRBJ1-1 . few TRBV20-1
CASSREVADTQYF TGTGCCAGCAGCCGCGAGGTGGCGGATACGCAGTATTTT TRBJ2-3 . . TRBV7-9
CASSDRTASNEKLFF TGTGCCAGCAGTGATAGGACAGCTTCGAATGAAAAACTGTTTTTT TRBJ1-4 . . TRBV2
CASSYSEYQETQYF TGTGCCAGCAGTTACTCAGAGTACCAAGAGACCCAGTACTTC TRBJ2-5 . . TRBV6-5
CASSSYGERETQYF TGTGCCAGCAGCTCTTATGGGGAGCGTGAGACCCAGTACTTC TRBJ2-5 . . TRBV11-3
CASSPRGGNKNEQFF TGCGCCAGCAGCCCCCGAGGGGGAAACAAGAATGAGCAGTTCTTC TRBJ2-1 . . TRBV5-1
CASSSSTGGNTEAFF TGTGCCAGCAGCTCGTCGACAGGGGGTAACACTGAAGCTTTCTTT TRBJ1-1 TRBD1 . TRBV7-6
CASSHTRQGPNQPQHF TGCGCCAGCAGTCATACCAGACAGGGCCCCAATCAGCCCCAGCATTTT TRBJ1-5 TRBD1 . TRBV23-1
CSVEDVGARNGYGYTF TGCAGCGTTGAAGATGTGGGGGCGCGTAACGGCTATGGCTACACCTTC TRBJ1-2 . . TRBV29-1
CAWSVGYEQYF TGTGCCTGGAGTGTAGGATACGAGCAGTACTTC TRBJ2-7 . . TRBV30
CASGLSRATEAFF TGTGCTAGTGGTTTGAGCAGGGCCACTGAAGCTTTCTTT TRBJ1-1 . . TRBV12-5
CASRRELTDSYEQYF TGTGCCAGCAGAAGGGAGTTGACTGACTCCTACGAGCAGTACTTC TRBJ2-7 . . TRBV2
CSVVKTGRETQYF TGCAGCGTTGTTAAGACAGGGCGGGAGACCCAGTACTTC TRBJ2-5 TRBD1 . TRBV29-1
CASSLASTRDEQYF TGTGCCAGCAGCTTGGCGTCGACTAGGGACGAGCAGTACTTC TRBJ2-7 . . TRBV5-8
CASSQTGTGAPLSGNTIYF TGCGCCAGCAGCCAGACCGGGACAGGGGCTCCCCTCTCTGGAAACACCATATATTTT TRBJ1-3 TRBD1 . TRBV4-1
CASSSTGQGYGYTF TGTGCCAGCAGCTCCACGGGACAGGGGTATGGCTACACCTTC TRBJ1-2 TRBD1 . TRBV7-9
CSAGGLIQYF TGCAGTGCGGGCGGCCTAATCCAGTACTTC TRBJ2-5 . . TRBV20-1
CASSVDSGRAPSDTQYF TGTGCCAGCAGCGTAGATAGCGGGAGGGCCCCTTCAGATACGCAGTATTTT TRBJ2-3 TRBD2 . TRBV9
CASRERTSSDTQYF TGTGCCAGCAGGGAAAGGACTAGCTCAGATACGCAGTATTTT TRBJ2-3 TRBD2 . TRBV2
CASSHRGHNYEQYF TGCGCCAGCAGCCACCGAGGCCACAACTACGAGCAGTACTTC TRBJ2-7 . . TRBV4-3
CARSCSPFNQPQHF TGTGCCAGAAGCTGTAGTCCATTCAATCAGCCCCAGCATTTT TRBJ1-5 . . TRBV5-3
CASSSRPGSGYGYTF TGTGCCAGCAGCTCCCGACCGGGTTCTGGCTATGGCTACACCTTC TRBJ1-2 . . TRBV7-9
CASSVGREGYEQYF TGTGCCAGCAGTGTAGGGCGGGAGGGGTACGAGCAGTACTTC TRBJ2-7 TRBD2 . TRBV2
CASSLDRGGTDTQYF TGTGCCAGCAGCTTGGACAGGGGAGGGACAGATACGCAGTATTTT TRBJ2-3 TRBD1 . TRBV7-9
CASSRLSPVDTQYF TGTGCCAGCAGCCGACTCTCCCCTGTAGATACGCAGTATTTT TRBJ2-3 . . TRBV7-2
CASSLGASGSFLHTGELFF TGCGCCAGCAGCTTGGGGGCTAGCGGGAGTTTTTTGCACACCGGGGAGCTGTTTTTT TRBJ2-2 TRBD2 . TRBV5-1
CASSNEIRAEAFF TGTGCCAGTAGTAATGAAATCAGGGCTGAAGCTTTCTTT TRBJ1-1 . . TRBV19
CASSTPPSLGGYGYTF TGTGCCAGTAGTACTCCCCCCTCCCTGGGGGGTTATGGCTACACCTTC TRBJ1-2 . . TRBV19